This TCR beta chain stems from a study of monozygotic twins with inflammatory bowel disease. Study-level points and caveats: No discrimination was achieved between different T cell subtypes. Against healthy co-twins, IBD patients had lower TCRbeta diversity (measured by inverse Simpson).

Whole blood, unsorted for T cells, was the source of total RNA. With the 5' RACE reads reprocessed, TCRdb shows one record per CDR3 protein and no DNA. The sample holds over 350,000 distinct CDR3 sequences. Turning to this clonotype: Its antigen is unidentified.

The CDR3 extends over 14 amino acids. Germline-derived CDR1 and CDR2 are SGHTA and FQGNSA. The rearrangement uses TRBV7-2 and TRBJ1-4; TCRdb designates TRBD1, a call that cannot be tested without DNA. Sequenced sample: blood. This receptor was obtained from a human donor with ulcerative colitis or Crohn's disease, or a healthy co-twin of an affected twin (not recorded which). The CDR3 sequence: CASSLARGSRKLFF.